The T cell receptor (beta chain) described here comes from a study of blood T cell repertoires in COVID-19. At the level of the study: The origin of the acute and convalescent COVID-19 samples was the United States, Italy and Spain. Nucleic acid was either cDNA or gDNA, and it came from T cells, B-cell-depleted T cells, or PBMCs.

The CDR3 sequence is 13 residues long. Trimming shortened V by 1 base and J by 5 bases, and 5 bases separated the two germline ends. Germline lookup yields CDR1 KGHDR and CDR2 SFDVKD. Study processing details: Reference gene primer amplification gave estimated nucleated cell counts. Repertoires were generated with immunoSEQ multiplex PCR, while TCRdb's copy carries only in-frame clones and drops some. V, J and clone size reflect that table, while D and trimming were determined from the DNA. The table records more than 100,000 clones, roughly nine tenths of them present only once. Sequencing input: peripheral blood. The origin of this receptor is a woman in her sixties with acute or convalescent COVID-19. V gene TRBV24-1 combines with J gene TRBJ2-1; no reliable D call. In DNA, the CDR3 is TGTGCCACCAGTGATTTTGTAGACAATGAGCAGTTCTTC. The encoded protein is CATSDFVDNEQFF.